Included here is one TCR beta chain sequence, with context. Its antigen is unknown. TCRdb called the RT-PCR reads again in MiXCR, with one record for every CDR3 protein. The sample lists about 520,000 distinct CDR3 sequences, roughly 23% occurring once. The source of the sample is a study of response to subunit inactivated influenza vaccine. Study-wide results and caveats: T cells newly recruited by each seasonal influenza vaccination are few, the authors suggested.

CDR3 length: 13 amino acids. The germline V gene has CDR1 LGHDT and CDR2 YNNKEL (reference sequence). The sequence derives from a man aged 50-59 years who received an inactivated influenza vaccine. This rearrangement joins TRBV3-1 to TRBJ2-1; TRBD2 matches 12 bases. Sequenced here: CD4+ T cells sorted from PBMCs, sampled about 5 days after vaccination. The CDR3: CASGPSGGDQQFF. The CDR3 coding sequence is TGTGCTAGTGGCCCTAGCGGGGGGGATCAGCAGTTCTTC.